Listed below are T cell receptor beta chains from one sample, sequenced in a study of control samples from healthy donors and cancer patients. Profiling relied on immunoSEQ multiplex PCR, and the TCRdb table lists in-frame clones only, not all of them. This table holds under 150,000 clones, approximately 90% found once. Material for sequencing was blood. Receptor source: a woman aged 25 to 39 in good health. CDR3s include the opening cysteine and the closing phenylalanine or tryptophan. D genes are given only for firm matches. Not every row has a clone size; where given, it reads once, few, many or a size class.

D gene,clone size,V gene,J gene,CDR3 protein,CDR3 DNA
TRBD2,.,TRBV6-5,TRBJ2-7,CASKVAGGGREQYF,TGTGCCAGCAAGGTAGCGGGAGGGGGACGGGAGCAGTACTTC
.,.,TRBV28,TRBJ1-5,CASSDLNSNQPQHF,TGTGCCAGCAGTGACCTAAATAGCAATCAGCCCCAGCATTTT
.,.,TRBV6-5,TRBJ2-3,CASWGSTDTQYF,TGTGCCAGCTGGGGTTCCACAGATACGCAGTATTTT
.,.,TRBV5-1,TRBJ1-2,CASSQKPLEQGHYGYTF,TGCGCCAGCAGCCAGAAACCCCTGGAACAGGGCCACTATGGCTACACCTTC
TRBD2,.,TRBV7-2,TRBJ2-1,CASILADTYNEQFF,TGTGCCAGCATACTAGCGGATACCTACAATGAGCAGTTCTTC
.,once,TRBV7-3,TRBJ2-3,CASSLGSTQYF,TGTGCCAGCAGCTTAGGGAGTACGCAGTATTTT
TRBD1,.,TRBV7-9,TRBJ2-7,CASSTTGAYEQYF,TGTGCCAGCAGCACGACAGGGGCCTACGAGCAGTACTTC
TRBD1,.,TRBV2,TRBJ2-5,CASSGSQGAFQETQYF,TGTGCCAGCAGTGGTAGCCAGGGGGCTTTTCAAGAGACCCAGTACTTC
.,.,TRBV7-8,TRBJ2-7,CASSSTPPSYEQYF,TGTGCCAGCAGCTCCACGCCGCCTTCCTACGAGCAGTACTTC
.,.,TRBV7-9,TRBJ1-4,CASSHAGGQDEKLFF,TGTGCCAGCAGCCATGCGGGGGGTCAGGATGAAAAACTGTTTTTT
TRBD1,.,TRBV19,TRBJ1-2,CASSGSTGVAYGYTF,TGTGCCAGTAGTGGATCGACAGGGGTAGCCTATGGCTACACCTTC
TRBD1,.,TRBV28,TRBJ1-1,CASSFGQATGEAFF,TGTGCCAGCAGTTTTGGACAGGCAACGGGGGAAGCTTTCTTT
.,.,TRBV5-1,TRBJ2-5,CASSPLVEETQYF,TGCGCCAGCAGCCCCTTAGTTGAAGAGACCCAGTACTTC
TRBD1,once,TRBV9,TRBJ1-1,CASSPFAGGRDTEAFF,TGTGCCAGCAGCCCCTTTGCAGGGGGGCGGGACACTGAAGCTTTCTTT
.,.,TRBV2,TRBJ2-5,CASRLQGARYF,TGTGCCAGCAGATTACAAGGCGCCCGGTACTTC
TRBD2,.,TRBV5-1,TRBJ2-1,CASSAAASGRATGNNEQFF,TGCGCCAGCAGCGCGGCGGCTAGCGGGAGGGCCACAGGGAACAATGAGCAGTTCTTC
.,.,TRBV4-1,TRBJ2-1,CASSQEVRGEQFF,TGCGCCAGCAGCCAAGAAGTCCGAGGTGAGCAGTTCTTC
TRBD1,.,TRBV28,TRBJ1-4,CASSHYGTGGGGNEKLFF,TGTGCCAGCAGCCACTACGGGACAGGGGGTGGGGGTAATGAAAAACTGTTTTTT
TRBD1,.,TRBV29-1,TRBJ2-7,CSVEGQGSPYEQYF,TGCAGCGTTGAAGGACAGGGGTCTCCCTACGAGCAGTACTTC
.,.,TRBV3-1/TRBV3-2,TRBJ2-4,CASSQEARRRSPKNIQYF,TGTGCCAGCAGCCAAGAAGCACGGAGACGAAGTCCGAAAAACATTCAGTACTTC
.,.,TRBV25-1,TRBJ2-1,CASRFPTGDEQFF,TGTGCCAGCAGATTTCCCACAGGCGATGAGCAGTTCTTC
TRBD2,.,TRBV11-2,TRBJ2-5,CASSRGLAGAVETQYF,TGTGCCAGCAGCCGGGGACTAGCGGGAGCGGTGGAGACCCAGTACTTC
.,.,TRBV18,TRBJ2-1,CASSPGTRSRNEQFF,TGTGCCAGCTCTCCCGGGACTCGGTCGCGCAATGAGCAGTTCTTC
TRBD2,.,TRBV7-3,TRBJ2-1,CASSAIAGDGYNEQFF,TGTGCCAGCAGCGCGATAGCGGGAGACGGATACAATGAGCAGTTCTTC
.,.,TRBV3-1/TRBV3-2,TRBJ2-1,CASSQDGRKSSYNEQFF,TGTGCCAGCAGCCAAGATGGGAGGAAAAGCTCCTACAATGAGCAGTTCTTC
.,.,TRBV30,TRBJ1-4,CAWSTGNQDEKLFF,TGTGCCTGGAGTACAGGGAATCAAGATGAAAAACTGTTTTTT
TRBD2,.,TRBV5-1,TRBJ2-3,CASSLVLASSTDTQYF,TGCGCCAGCAGCTTGGTACTAGCGTCTAGCACAGATACGCAGTATTTT
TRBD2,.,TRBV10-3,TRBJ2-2,CAISDPSGGGAGELFF,TGTGCCATCAGCGACCCCAGCGGGGGGGGTGCCGGGGAGCTGTTTTTT
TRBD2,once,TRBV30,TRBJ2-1,CACSGLAVYNEQFF,TGTGCCTGCTCGGGACTAGCGGTCTACAATGAGCAGTTCTTC
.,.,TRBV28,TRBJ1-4,CASRGVGTAQDNEKLFF,TGTGCCAGCAGGGGCGTAGGGACCGCCCAGGATAACGAAAAACTGTTTTTT
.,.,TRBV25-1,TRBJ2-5,CASSDPIFQETQYF,TGTGCCAGCAGTGACCCCATCTTCCAAGAGACCCAGTACTTC
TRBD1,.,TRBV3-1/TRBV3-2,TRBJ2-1,CASSQEGAGTGVHNEQFF,TGTGCCAGCAGCCAAGAGGGGGCCGGGACAGGGGTACACAATGAGCAGTTCTTC
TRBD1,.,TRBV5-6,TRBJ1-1,CASGLGRGLSTEAFF,TGTGCCAGCGGCCTGGGAAGGGGGCTGAGCACTGAAGCTTTCTTT
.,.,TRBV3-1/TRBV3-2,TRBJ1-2,CASHQQGTSVF,TGTGCCAGCCATCAACAGGGAACGTCCGTCTTC
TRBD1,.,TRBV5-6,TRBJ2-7,CASSLSRTGDEQYF,TGTGCCAGCAGCTTATCCCGGACAGGGGACGAGCAGTACTTC
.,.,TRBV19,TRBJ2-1,CASSIITGASSYNEQFF,TGTGCCAGTAGTATAATAACGGGCGCCAGCTCCTACAATGAGCAGTTCTTC
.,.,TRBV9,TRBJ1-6,CASSVDQGGSPLHF,TGTGCCAGCAGCGTAGATCAGGGTGGCTCACCCCTCCACTTT
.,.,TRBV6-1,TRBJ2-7,CASSEWTQSLEQYF,TGTGCCAGCAGTGAGTGGACGCAATCCCTCGAGCAGTACTTC
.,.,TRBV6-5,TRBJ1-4,CASSPGLREKLFF,TGTGCCAGCAGTCCAGGGTTACGCGAAAAACTGTTTTTT
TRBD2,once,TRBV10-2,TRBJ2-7,CASSEFPAGVYEQYF,TGCGCCAGCAGTGAGTTTCCAGCGGGAGTCTACGAGCAGTACTTC
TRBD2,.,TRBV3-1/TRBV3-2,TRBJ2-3,CASSRHPLSGRSTDTQYF,TGTGCCAGCAGCCGCCATCCGCTTAGCGGGAGGAGCACAGATACGCAGTATTTT
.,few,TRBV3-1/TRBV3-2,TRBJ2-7,CASSRVGGATYEQYF,TGTGCCAGCAGCAGGGTGGGCGGGGCCACCTACGAGCAGTACTTC
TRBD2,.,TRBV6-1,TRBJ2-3,CASSEWGGSGSTDTQYF,TGTGCCAGCAGTGAATGGGGTGGTAGCGGGAGTACAGATACGCAGTATTTT
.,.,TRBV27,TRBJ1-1,CASSFVQTTEAFF,TGTGCCAGCAGTTTTGTACAGACTACTGAAGCTTTCTTT
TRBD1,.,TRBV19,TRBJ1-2,CATLVQGGFDGYTF,TGTGCCACCCTAGTACAGGGGGGATTCGATGGCTACACCTTC
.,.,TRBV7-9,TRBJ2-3,CASSWTNTVGDTQYF,TGTGCCAGCAGCTGGACTAACACCGTCGGAGATACGCAGTATTTT
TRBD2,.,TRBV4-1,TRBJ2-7,CASSQEGPSGRIGRVHEQYF,TGCGCCAGCAGCCAAGAAGGTCCTAGCGGGAGAATTGGACGGGTCCACGAGCAGTACTTC
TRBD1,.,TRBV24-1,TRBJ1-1,CATRGTGGSEAFF,TGTGCCACCAGAGGGACAGGGGGGAGTGAAGCTTTCTTT
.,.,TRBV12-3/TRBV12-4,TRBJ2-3,CASSFGSDTQYF,TGTGCCAGCAGTTTCGGCTCAGATACGCAGTATTTT
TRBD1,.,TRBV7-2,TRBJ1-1,CASSSTGGPEAFF,TGTGCCAGCAGCTCTACAGGGGGCCCTGAAGCTTTCTTT
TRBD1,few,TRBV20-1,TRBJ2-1,CSASEPGTGNVDEQFF,TGCAGTGCTAGTGAGCCCGGGACAGGGAATGTCGATGAGCAGTTCTTC
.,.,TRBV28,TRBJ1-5,CASSFVAQGRPHF,TGTGCCAGCAGTTTTGTCGCCCAGGGCCGACCGCATTTT
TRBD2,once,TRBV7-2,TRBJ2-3,CASSLGTTHTDTQYF,TGTGCCAGCAGCCTCGGGACTACGCACACAGATACGCAGTATTTT
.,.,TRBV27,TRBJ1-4,CASSWGRSEIEKLFF,TGTGCCAGCAGTTGGGGGAGGTCGGAGATTGAAAAACTGTTTTTT
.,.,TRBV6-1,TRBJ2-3,CASSEAPGVPTDTQYF,TGTGCCAGCAGTGAAGCGCCGGGGGTCCCCACAGATACGCAGTATTTT
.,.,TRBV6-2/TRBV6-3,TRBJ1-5,CASSPTGYSNQPQHF,TGTGCCAGCAGCCCCACAGGTTATAGCAATCAGCCCCAGCATTTT
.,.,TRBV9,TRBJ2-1,CASSVEGGKGEQFF,TGTGCCAGCAGCGTAGAGGGCGGGAAAGGTGAGCAGTTCTTC